This TCR beta chain was documented in a study of OX40 agonist ivuxolimab in advanced cancers. This table comes from immunoSEQ multiplex PCR, and its TCRdb copy is limited to in-frame clones, with some not included. There are 55,000 to 75,000 clones in the sample; roughly 91% occur only once, and 20% to 30% lies in the top ten. Germline V CDR1 and CDR2: KGHSY, FQNENV. This CDR3 region has 14 residues. Trimming took 4 bases from V and 2 from J; bases not matched to a gene: 4. V is TRBV16 and J is TRBJ2-7; 8 nucleotides align to TRBD1. This specimen was CD4+ or CD8+ T cells sorted from blood, taken in a trial of the OX40 agonist ivuxolimab. This sequence was found in an adult with an advanced solid tumor such as melanoma, head and neck, liver or kidney cancer. CDR3 sequence: CASSRGDRTYEQYF. CDR3 sequence (DNA): TGTGCCAGCAGCCGAGGGGACAGGACCTACGAGCAGTACTTC.